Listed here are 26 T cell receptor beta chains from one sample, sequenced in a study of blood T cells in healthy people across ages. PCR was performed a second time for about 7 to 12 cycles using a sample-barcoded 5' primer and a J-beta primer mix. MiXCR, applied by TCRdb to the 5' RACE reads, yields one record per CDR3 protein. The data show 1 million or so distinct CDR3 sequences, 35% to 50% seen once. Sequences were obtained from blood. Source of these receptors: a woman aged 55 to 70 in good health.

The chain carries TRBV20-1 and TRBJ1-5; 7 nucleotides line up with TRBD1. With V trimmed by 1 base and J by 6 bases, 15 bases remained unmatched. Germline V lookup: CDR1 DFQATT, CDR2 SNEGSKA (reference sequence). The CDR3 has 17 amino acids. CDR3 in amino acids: CSARGLDLGQVSQPQHF. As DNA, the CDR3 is TGCAGTGCTAGAGGATTGGACCTCGGACAGGTATCTCAGCCCCAGCATTTT.

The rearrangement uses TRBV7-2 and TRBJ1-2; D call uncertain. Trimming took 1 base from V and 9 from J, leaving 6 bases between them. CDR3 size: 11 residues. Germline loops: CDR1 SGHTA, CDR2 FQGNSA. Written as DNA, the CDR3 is TGTGCCAGCAGCTTAGGGGCCAGCTACACCTTC. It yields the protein CASSLGASYTF.

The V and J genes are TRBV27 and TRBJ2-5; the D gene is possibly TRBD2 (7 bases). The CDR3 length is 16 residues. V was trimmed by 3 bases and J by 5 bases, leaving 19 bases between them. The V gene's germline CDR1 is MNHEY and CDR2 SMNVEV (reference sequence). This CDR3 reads CASSFGGPVLFETQYF. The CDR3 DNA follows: TGTGCCAGCAGTTTCGGGGGGCCCGTACTGTTTGAGACCCAGTACTTC.

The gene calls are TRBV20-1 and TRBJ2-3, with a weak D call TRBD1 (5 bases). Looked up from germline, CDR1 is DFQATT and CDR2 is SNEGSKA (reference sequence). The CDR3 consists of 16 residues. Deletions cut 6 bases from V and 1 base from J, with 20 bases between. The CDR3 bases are TGCAGTGCCCGAACCTCCACAGGATACCGCACAGATACGCAGTATTTT. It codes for CSARTSTGYRTDTQYF.

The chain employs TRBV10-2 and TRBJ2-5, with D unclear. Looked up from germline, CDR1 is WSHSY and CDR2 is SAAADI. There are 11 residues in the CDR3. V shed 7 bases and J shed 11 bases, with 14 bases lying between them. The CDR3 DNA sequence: TGCGCCAGCACCGGGCACAATGAGCAGTACTTC. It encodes CASTGHNEQYF.

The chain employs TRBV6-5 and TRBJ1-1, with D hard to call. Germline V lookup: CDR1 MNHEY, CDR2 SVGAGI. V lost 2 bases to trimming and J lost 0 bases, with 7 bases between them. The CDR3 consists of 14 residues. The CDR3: CASSYGSVNTEAFF. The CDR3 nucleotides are TGTGCCAGCAGTTACGGGTCAGTGAACACTGAAGCTTTCTTT.

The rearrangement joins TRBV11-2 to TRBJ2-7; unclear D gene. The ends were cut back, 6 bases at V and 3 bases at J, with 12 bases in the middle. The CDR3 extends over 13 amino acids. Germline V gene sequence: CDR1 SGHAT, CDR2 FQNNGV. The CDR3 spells CASSYGVGYEQYF. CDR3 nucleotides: TGTGCCAGCAGTTATGGGGTGGGCTACGAGCAGTACTTC.

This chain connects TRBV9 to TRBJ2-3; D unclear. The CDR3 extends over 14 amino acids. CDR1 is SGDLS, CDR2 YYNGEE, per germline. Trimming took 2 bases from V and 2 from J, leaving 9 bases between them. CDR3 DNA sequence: TGTGCCAGCAGCGTTTGCCCCTACACAGATACGCAGTATTTT. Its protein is CASSVCPYTDTQYF.

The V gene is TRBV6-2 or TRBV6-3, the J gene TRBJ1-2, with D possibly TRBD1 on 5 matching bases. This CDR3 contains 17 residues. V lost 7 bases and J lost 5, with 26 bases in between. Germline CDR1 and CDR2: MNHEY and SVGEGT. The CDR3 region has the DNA TGTGCCAGCACTTCTTACCGATGGGGGAGCGCCCGGTATGGCTACACCTTC. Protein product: CASTSYRWGSARYGYTF.

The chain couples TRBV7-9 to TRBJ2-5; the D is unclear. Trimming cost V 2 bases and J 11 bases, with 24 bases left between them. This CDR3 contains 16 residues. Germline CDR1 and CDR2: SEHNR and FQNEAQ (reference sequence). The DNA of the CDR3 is TGTGCCAGCAGCTTAATAGGCCAGTCGTTGAGGAATGAGCAGTACTTC. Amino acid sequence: CASSLIGQSLRNEQYF.

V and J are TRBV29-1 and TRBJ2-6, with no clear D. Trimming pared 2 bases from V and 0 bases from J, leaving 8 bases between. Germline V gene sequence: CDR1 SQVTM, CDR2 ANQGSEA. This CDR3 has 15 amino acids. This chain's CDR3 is CSVELGTSGANVLTF. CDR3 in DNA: TGCAGCGTTGAACTCGGAACCTCTGGGGCCAACGTCCTGACTTTC.

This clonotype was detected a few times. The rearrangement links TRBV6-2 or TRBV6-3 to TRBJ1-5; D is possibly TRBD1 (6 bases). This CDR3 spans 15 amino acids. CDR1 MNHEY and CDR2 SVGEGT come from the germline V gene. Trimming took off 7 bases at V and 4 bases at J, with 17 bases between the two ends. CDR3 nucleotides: TGTGCCAGCACCCACGGCAGGGGCAGGAATCAGCCCCAGCATTTT. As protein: CASTHGRGRNQPQHF.

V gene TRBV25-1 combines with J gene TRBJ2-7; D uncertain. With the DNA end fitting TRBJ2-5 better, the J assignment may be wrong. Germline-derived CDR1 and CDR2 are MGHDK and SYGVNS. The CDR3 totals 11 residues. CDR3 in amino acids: CASSEPETQYF. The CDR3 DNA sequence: TGTGCCAGCAGTGAGCCAGAGACCCAGTACTTC.

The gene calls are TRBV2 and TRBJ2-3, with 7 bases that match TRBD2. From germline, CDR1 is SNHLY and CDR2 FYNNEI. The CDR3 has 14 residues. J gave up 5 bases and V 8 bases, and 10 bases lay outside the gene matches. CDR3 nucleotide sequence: TGTGCCAGCTGCCTAGCGGTACCCGGAGATACGCAGTATTTT. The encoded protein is CASCLAVPGDTQYF.

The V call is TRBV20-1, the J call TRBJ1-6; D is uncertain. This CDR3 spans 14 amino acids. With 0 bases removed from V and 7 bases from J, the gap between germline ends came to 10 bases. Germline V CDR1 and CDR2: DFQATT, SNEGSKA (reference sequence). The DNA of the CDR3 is TGCAGTGCTAGAGAGTCGAAAGGGAATTCACCCCTCCACTTT. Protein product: CSARESKGNSPLHF.

The CDR3 sequence is CASSPGGVNNEQYF. The CDR3 DNA sequence: TGTGCCAGCAGTCCGGGAGGGGTGAACAATGAGCAGTACTTC. This chain joins TRBV5-6 and TRBJ2-7; 8 bases match TRBD2. J lost 7 bases, V lost 5 bases, and 11 bases had no gene match. CDR3 size: 14 residues. Germline assignment: CDR1 SGHDT and CDR2 YYEEEE. Based on the CDR3 plus reference TRBV5-6 and TRBJ2-7, the full variable domain is DAGVTQSPTHLIKTRGQQVTLRCSPKSGHDTVSWYQQALGQGPQFIFQYYEEEERQRGNFPDRFSGHQFPNYSSELNVNALLLGDSALYLCASSPGGVNNEQYFGPGTRLTVT.

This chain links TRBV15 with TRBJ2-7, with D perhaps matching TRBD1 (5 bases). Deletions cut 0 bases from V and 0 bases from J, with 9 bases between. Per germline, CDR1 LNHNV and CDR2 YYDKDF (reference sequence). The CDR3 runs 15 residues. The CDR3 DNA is TGTGCCACCAGCAGAGACAGGGCGAGCTCCTACGAGCAGTACTTC. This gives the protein CATSRDRASSYEQYF.

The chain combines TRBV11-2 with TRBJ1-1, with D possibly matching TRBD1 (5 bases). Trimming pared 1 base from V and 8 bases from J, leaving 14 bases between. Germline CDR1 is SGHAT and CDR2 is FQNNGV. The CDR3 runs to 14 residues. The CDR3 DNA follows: TGTGCCAGCAGCTTAGTTCTAGGGGCCGAAGAAGCTTTCTTT. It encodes CASSLVLGAEEAFF.

The CDR3 bases are TGTGCCAGCAGCTTAAGGTCCAGGAGCTCCTACAATGAGCAGTTCTTC. The encoded protein is CASSLRSRSSYNEQFF. The chain links TRBV11-1 to TRBJ2-1, with D unresolved. The V end was cut by 2 bases, the J end by 0 bases, with 11 bases between. CDR1 is SGHAT and CDR2 is FQDESV in the germline V gene (reference sequence). This CDR3 comprises 16 residues.

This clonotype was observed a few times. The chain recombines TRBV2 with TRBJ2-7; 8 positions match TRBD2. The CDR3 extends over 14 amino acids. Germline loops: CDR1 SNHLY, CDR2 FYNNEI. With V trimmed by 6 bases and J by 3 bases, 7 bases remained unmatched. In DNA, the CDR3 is TGTGCCAGCAGGGACAGCGGGAGCAGCTACGAGCAGTACTTC. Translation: CASRDSGSSYEQYF.

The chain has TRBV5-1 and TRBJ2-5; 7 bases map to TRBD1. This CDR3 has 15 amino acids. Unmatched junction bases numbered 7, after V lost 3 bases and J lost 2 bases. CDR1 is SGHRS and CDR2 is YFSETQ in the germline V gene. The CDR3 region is CASSWQGVGQETQYF. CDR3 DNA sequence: TGCGCCAGCAGCTGGCAGGGGGTCGGGCAAGAGACCCAGTACTTC. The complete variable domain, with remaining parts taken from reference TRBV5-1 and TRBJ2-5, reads KAGVTQTPRYLIKTRGQQVTLSCSPISGHRSVSWYQQTPGQGLQFLFEYFSETQRNKGNFPGRFSGRQFSNSRSEMNVSTLELGDSALYLCASSWQGVGQETQYFGPGTRLLVL.

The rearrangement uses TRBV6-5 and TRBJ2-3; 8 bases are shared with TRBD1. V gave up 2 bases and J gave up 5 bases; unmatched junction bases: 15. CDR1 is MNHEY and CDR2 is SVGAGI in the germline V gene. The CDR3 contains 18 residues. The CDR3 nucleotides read TGTGCCAGCAGTTACCTCAGGTTTGCGGACAGGGAAGGAGATACGCAGTATTTT. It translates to CASSYLRFADREGDTQYF.

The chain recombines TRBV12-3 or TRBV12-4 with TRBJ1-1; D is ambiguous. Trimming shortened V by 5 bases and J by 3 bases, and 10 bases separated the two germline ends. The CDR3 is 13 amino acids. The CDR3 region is CASSVLRDTEAFF. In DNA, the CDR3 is TGTGCCAGCAGTGTATTAAGGGACACTGAAGCTTTCTTT.

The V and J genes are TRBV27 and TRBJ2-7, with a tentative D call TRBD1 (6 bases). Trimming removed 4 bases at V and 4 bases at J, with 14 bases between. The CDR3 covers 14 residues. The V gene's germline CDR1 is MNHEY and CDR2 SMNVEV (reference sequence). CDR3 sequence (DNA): TGTGCCAGCAGTTGGGGGACAATGGGATACGAGCAGTACTTC. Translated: CASSWGTMGYEQYF.

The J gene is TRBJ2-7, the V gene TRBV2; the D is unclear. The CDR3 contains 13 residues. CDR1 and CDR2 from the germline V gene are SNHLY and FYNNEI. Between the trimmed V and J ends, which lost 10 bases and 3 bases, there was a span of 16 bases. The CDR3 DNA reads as TGTGCCACCTCTCTGGCGGCACACTACGAGCAGTACTTC. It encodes CATSLAAHYEQYF.

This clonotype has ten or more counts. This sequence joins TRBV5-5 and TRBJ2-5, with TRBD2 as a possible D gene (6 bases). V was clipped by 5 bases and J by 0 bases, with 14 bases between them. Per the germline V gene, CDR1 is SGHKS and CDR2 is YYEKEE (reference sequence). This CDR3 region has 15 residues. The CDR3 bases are TGTGCCAGCAGTATGGGTTGGGACTACCAAGAGACCCAGTACTTC. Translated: CASSMGWDYQETQYF. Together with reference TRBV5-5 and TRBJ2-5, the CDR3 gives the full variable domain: DAGVTQSPTHLIKTRGQQVTLRCSPISGHKSVSWYQQVLGQGPQFIFQYYEKEERGRGNFPDRFSARQFPNYSSELNVNALLLGDSALYLCASSMGWDYQETQYFGPGTRLLVL.